This T cell receptor beta chain was captured in a study of T cell repertoires in cytomegalovirus infection. Overall study: A matching HLA type, together with CMV infection, was signaled by public TCR beta signatures.

This clonotype was seen a few times. TCRdb re-called the reads with MiXCR, one entry per CDR3 protein. The sample lists around 94,000 distinct CDR3 sequences; approximately 15% were seen once. Germline V gene data show CDR1 as MGHRA and CDR2 as YSYEKL. The CDR3 covers 17 residues. V lost 0 bases, J lost 5 bases, and 19 bases lay in between. The chain combines TRBV4-1 with TRBJ1-1, with D perhaps matching TRBD1 (5 bases). This clonotype was obtained from a human donor in good health (CMV status not recorded). Some clones in this sample may be carry-over from other donors' samples. Specimen: PBMCs. DNA for the CDR3: TGCGCCAGCAGCCAAGACTTTTTAACAACCTCAGGGACTGAAGCTTTCTTT. It codes for CASSQDFLTTSGTEAFF.